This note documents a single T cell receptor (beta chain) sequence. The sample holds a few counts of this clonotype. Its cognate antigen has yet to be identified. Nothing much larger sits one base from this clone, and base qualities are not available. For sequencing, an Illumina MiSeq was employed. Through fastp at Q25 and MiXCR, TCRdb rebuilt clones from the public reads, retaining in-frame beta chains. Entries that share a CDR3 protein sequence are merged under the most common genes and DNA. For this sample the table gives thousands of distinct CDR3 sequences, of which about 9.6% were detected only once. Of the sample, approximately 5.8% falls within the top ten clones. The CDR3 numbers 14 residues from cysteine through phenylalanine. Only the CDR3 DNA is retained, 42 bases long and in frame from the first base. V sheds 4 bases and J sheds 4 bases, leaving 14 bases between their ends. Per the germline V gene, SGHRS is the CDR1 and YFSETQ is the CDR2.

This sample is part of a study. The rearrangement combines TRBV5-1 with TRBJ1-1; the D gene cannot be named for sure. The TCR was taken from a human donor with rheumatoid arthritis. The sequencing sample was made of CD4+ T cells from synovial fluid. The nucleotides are TGCGCCAGCAGCCTCACCTCCGGGAGCACTGAAGCTTTCTTT. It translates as CASSLTSGSTEAFF.